This T cell receptor (beta chain) was documented in a study of Ad26.COV2.S vaccination and SARS-CoV-2 variants. Study-level information: Dosing was one shot or two shots 56 days apart.

V dropped 4 bases and J dropped 0 bases, with 13 bases sitting between them. The CDR3 covers 14 residues. The germline V gene has CDR1 SQVTM and CDR2 ANQGSEA. This clone was seen a handful of times. Here immunoSEQ multiplex PCR was the method, and the copy in TCRdb shows in-frame clones only, minus some. The table includes roughly 390,000 clones, around 85% detected once. The treatment is: 15 to 20 received Ad26.COV2.S at low or high dose, single or two shots; about 5 received placebo; per-sample allocation not given. Samples were taken on day 63 after the first vaccine or placebo injection. Sequencing was performed on peripheral blood, taken in a trial of Ad26.COV2.S vaccine versus placebo. This chain uses TRBV29-1 with TRBJ2-7; D possibly corresponds to TRBD2 (6 bases). This TCR was recovered from a person aged 18-65 years who received the Ad26.COV2.S COVID-19 vaccine or a placebo. The CDR3 sequence: CSVGGTESSYEQYF. In DNA form, the CDR3 reads TGCAGCGTTGGCGGGACCGAGAGCTCCTACGAGCAGTACTTC.